This TCR beta chain was retrieved from a study of shared clonotypes between healthy human individuals. This CDR3 has 16 residues. The germline V gene has CDR1 GTSNPN and CDR2 SVGIG (reference sequence). Losses at the gene ends were 0 bases for V and 6 bases for J; bases not matched to a gene: 5. This table comes from immunoSEQ multiplex PCR, and its TCRdb copy is limited to in-frame clones, with some not included. The data show a few million clones, with 93% seen just once and more than 1.5% held by the top ten. Naivety among CD8 cells was defined by CD45RO negativity and positive CCR7 selection, thereby excluding terminally differentiated effector memory CD45RA+ cells. The donors, all of them Caucasian adults, lived in Nashville, Tennessee. Overall study results and limits: The sole specimen, blood, was sampled, and tissue repertoires likely differ. Naive subsets typically showed greater estimated richness than memory subsets. Clonotype sharing across a handful of donors was observed for 5% to 6.5% of naive CD4 clonotypes.

In the case of this clone: Its cognate antigen is unknown.

The sequenced sample consisted of naive CD8+ T cells from PBMCs. The receptor was isolated from a man in his late teens or twenties in good health. Some clones in this sample may be carry-over from other donors' samples. The chain is built from TRBV30 and TRBJ2-7; 16 positions agree with TRBD2. The CDR3 loop reads CAWSVGTSGRAREQYF. CDR3 sequence (DNA): TGTGCCTGGAGTGTCGGGACTAGCGGGAGGGCCCGCGAGCAGTACTTC.